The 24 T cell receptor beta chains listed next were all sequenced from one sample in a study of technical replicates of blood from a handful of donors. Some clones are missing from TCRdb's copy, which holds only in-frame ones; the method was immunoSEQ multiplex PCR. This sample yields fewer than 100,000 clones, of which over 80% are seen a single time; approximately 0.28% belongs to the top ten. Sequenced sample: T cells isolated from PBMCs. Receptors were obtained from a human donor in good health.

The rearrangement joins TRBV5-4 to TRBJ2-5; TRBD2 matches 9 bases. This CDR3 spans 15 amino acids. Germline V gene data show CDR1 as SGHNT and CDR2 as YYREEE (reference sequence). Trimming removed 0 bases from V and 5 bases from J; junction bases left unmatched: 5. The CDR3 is CASSLDSGSHETQYF. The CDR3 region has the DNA TGTGCCAGCAGCTTGGATAGCGGGAGTCACGAGACCCAGTACTTC.

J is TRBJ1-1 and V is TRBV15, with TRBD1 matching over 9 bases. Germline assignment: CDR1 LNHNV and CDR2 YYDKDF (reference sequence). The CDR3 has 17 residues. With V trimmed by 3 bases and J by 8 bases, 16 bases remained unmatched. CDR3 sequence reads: CATSSTAGTGPLGEAFF. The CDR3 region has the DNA TGTGCCACCAGCAGTACAGCCGGGACAGGGCCCTTGGGCGAAGCTTTCTTT.

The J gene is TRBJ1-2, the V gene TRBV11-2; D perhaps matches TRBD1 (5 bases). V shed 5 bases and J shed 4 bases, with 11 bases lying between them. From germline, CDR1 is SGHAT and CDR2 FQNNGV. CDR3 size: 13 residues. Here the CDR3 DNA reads TGTGCCAGCAGCCATGGACACTTCTATGGCTACACCTTC. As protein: CASSHGHFYGYTF. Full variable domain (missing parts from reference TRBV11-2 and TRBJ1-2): EAGVAQSPRYKIIEKRQSVAFWCNPISGHATLYWYQQILGQGPKLLIQFQNNGVVDDSQLPKDRFSAERLKGVDSTLKIQPAKLEDSAVYLCASSHGHFYGYTFGSGTRLTVV.

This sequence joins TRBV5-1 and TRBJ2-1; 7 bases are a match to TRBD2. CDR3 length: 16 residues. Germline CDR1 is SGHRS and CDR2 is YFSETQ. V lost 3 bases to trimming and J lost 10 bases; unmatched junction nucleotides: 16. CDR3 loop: CASSSEPRLVGGEQFF. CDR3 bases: TGCGCCAGCAGCTCAGAACCGAGACTAGTCGGGGGGGAGCAGTTCTTC. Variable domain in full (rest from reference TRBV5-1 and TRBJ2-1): KAGVTQTPRYLIKTRGQQVTLSCSPISGHRSVSWYQQTPGQGLQFLFEYFSETQRNKGNFPGRFSGRQFSNSRSEMNVSTLELGDSALYLCASSSEPRLVGGEQFFGPGTRLTVL.

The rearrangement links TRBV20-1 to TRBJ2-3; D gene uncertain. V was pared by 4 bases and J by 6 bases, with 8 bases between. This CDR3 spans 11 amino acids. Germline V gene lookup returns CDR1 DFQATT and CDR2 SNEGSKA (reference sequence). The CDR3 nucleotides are TGCAGTGCTATGTTTCTGGATACGCAGTATTTT. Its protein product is CSAMFLDTQYF.

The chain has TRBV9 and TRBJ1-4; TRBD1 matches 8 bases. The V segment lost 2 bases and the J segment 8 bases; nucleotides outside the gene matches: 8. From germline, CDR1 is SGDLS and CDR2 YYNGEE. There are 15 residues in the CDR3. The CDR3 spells CASSVADRGKEKLFF. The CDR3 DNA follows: TGTGCCAGCAGCGTCGCCGACAGGGGCAAGGAAAAACTGTTTTTT.

The DNA for the CDR3 is TGTGCCAGCAGCAGGGACAGGGGCGAGTGGGCTGATTCACCCCTCCACTTT. It codes for CASSRDRGEWADSPLHF. The rearrangement joins TRBV7-9 to TRBJ1-6, with TRBD1 identical over 10 bases. There are 17 residues in the CDR3. Germline V lookup: CDR1 SEHNR, CDR2 FQNEAQ (reference sequence). J lost 8 bases, V lost 5 bases, and 12 bases had no gene match.

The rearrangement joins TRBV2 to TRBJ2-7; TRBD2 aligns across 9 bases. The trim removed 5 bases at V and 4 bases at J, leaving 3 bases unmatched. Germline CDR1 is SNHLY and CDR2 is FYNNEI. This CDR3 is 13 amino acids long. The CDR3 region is CASSLAGWYEQYF. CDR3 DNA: TGTGCCAGCAGTCTAGCGGGATGGTACGAGCAGTACTTC.

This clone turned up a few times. Here the CDR3 reads CASSLGARGKYNTEAFF. CDR3 sequence (DNA): TGTGCCAGCAGCTTGGGTGCCAGGGGTAAATACAACACTGAAGCTTTCTTT. The chain joins TRBV7-8 to TRBJ1-1, with D possibly TRBD1 on 6 matching bases. V gave up 3 bases and J gave up 2 bases, with 19 bases separating them. This CDR3 comprises 17 residues. CDR1 is SGHVS, CDR2 FQNEAQ, per germline.

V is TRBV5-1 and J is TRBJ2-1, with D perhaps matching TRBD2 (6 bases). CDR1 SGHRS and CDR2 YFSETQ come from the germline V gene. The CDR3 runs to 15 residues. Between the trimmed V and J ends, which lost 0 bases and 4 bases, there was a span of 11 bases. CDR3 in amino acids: CASSLGAGTYNEQFF. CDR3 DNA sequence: TGCGCCAGCAGCTTGGGGGCGGGGACGTACAATGAGCAGTTCTTC.

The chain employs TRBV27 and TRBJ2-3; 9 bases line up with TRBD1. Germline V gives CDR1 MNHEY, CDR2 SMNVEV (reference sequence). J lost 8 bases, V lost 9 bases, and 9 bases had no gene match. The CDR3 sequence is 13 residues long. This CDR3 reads CASRDRARGTQYF. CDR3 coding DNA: TGTGCCAGTCGGGACAGGGCGAGGGGTACGCAGTATTTT.

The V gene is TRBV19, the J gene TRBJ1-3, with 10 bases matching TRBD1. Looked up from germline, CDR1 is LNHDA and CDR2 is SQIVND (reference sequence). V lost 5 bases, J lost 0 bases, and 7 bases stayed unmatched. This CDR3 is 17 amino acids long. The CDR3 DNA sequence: TGTGCCAGTAGTCCCGGGACAGGGGACCCCTCTGGAAACACCATATATTTT. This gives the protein CASSPGTGDPSGNTIYF.

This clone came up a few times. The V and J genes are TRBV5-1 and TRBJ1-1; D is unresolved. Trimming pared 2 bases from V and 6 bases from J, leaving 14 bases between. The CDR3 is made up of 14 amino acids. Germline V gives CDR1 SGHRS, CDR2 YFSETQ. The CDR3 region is CASSFIGVRSEAFF. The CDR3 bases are TGCGCCAGCAGCTTTATCGGGGTAAGGTCTGAAGCTTTCTTT. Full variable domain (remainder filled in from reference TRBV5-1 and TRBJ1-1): KAGVTQTPRYLIKTRGQQVTLSCSPISGHRSVSWYQQTPGQGLQFLFEYFSETQRNKGNFPGRFSGRQFSNSRSEMNVSTLELGDSALYLCASSFIGVRSEAFFGQGTRLTVV.

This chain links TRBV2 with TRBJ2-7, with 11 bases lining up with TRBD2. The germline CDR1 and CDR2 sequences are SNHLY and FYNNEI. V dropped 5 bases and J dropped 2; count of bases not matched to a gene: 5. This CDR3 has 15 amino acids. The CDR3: CASSLTSGTAYEQYF. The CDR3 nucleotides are TGTGCCAGCAGTTTGACTAGCGGGACTGCCTACGAGCAGTACTTC.

CDR3 bases: TGCGCCAGCAGCTCTATACCAGACAGGGGGGTGGGCAATCAGCCCCAGCATTTT. Its translation: CASSSIPDRGVGNQPQHF. The rearrangement uses TRBV4-1 and TRBJ1-5, with 9 bases identical to TRBD1. Germline V gene data show CDR1 as MGHRA and CDR2 as YSYEKL. With 5 bases clipped from V and 2 bases from J, the junction kept 13 bases outside the gene matches. The CDR3 totals 18 residues.

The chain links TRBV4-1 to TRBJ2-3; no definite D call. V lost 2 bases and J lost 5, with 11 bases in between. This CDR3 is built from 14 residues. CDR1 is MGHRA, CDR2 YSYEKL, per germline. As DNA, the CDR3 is TGCGCCAGCAGCCAAATATCGACTCAAGATACGCAGTATTTT. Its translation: CASSQISTQDTQYF.

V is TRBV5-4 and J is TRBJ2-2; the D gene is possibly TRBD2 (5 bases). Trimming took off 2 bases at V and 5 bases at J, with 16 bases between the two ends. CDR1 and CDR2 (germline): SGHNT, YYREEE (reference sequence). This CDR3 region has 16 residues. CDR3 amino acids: CASSFLPSRGTGELFF. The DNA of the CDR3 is TGTGCCAGCAGCTTTTTGCCCTCAAGAGGGACCGGGGAGCTGTTTTTT.

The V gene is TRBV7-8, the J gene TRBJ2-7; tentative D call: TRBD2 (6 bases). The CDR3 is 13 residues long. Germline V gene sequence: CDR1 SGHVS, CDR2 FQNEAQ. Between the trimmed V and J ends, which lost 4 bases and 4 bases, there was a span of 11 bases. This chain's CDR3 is CASSSGLVYEQYF. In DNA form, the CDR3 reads TGTGCCAGCAGCTCGGGACTGGTTTACGAGCAGTACTTC.

The CDR3 DNA follows: TGTGCCAGTAGTATAGATAAGTTCGGGGGTAGCAATCAGCCCCAGCATTTT. Its protein is CASSIDKFGGSNQPQHF. The chain links TRBV19 to TRBJ1-5; weak D call: TRBD1 (5 bases). Germline V gives CDR1 LNHDA, CDR2 SQIVND (reference sequence). V lost 0 bases and J lost 0, with 12 bases in between. This CDR3 is 17 amino acids long.

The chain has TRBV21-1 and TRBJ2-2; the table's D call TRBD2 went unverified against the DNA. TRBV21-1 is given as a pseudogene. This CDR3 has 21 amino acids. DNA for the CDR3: TGTGCCAGCAGCAAACACAGGTTGGGACAGGGGTATAGCGGGAGTATCCGGGAGCTGTTTTTT. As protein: CASSKHRLGQGYSGSIRELFF.

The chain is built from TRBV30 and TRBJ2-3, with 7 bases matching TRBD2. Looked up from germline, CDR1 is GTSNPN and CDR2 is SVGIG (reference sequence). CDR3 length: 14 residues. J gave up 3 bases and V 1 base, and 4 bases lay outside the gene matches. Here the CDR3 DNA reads TGTGCCTGGAGTGCGACTAGCCGTACAGATACGCAGTATTTT. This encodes CAWSATSRTDTQYF.

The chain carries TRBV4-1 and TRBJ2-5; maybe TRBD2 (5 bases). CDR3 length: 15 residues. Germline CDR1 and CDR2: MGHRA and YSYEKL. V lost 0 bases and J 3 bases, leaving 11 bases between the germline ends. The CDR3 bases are TGCGCCAGCAGCCAAGAAGGGAGATCGGAAGAGACCCAGTACTTC. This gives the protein CASSQEGRSEETQYF.

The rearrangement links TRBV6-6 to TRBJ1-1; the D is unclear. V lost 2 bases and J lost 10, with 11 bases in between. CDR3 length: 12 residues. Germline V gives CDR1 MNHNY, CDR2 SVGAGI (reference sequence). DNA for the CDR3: TGTGCCAGCAGTTACGTCGGGAAAGGAGCTTTCTTT. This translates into CASSYVGKGAFF.

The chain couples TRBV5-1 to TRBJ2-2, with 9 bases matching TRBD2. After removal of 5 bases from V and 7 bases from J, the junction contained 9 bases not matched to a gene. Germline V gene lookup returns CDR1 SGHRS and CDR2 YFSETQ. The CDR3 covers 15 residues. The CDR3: CASRRGLAAGGELFF. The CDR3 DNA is TGCGCCAGCAGGCGGGGACTAGCCGCCGGCGGGGAGCTGTTTTTT.